The rows below give T cell receptor beta chains drawn from one sample of a study of T-cell memory formation after mild COVID-19. TCRdb processed the 5' RACE reads anew with MiXCR; each CDR3 protein has one entry. The profile covers a few hundred thousand distinct CDR3 sequences, with 25% to 30% appearing a single time and about 13% taken by the ten largest. Sequenced material: PBMCs or a T cell subset sorted from them (not recorded which). These receptors were obtained from an adult woman who had mild COVID-19 (a few samples of this study predate the infection). Cell type and time point are not known. Both conserved end residues are part of each CDR3. D genes are given only for firm matches. Clone size is not always given. Where it is, it says once, few, many or a class for expanded clones.

V gene: TRBV5-1
clone size: few
D gene: TRBD2
J gene: TRBJ2-1
CDR3 protein: CASSLESQRDNNEQFF
CDR3 DNA: TGCGCCAGCAGCTTGGAGTCCCAGCGGGATAACAATGAGCAGTTCTTC

V gene: TRBV7-8
clone size: few
D gene: .
J gene: TRBJ1-2
CDR3 protein: CASSFRGAEGYTF
CDR3 DNA: TGTGCCAGCAGCTTCAGGGGCGCGGAGGGCTACACCTTC

V gene: TRBV9
clone size: .
D gene: .
J gene: TRBJ2-3
CDR3 protein: CASSVFYAGTDTQYF
CDR3 DNA: TGTGCCAGCAGCGTATTTTACGCCGGCACAGATACGCAGTATTTT

V gene: TRBV7-2
clone size: .
D gene: TRBD2
J gene: TRBJ2-1
CDR3 protein: CASSDYSGREQFF
CDR3 DNA: TGTGCCAGCAGCGACTATAGCGGGAGGGAGCAGTTCTTC

V gene: TRBV3-1
clone size: .
D gene: TRBD1
J gene: TRBJ2-2
CDR3 protein: CASSFRGRSSGELFF
CDR3 DNA: TGTGCCAGCAGCTTCAGGGGGCGTAGTTCCGGGGAGCTGTTTTTT

V gene: TRBV20-1
clone size: .
D gene: TRBD1
J gene: TRBJ1-2
CDR3 protein: CSARAAGTGTGYTF
CDR3 DNA: TGCAGTGCTAGAGCTGCCGGGACAGGGACTGGCTACACCTTC

V gene: TRBV19
clone size: .
D gene: .
J gene: TRBJ1-1
CDR3 protein: CASSVPGPRFTEAFF
CDR3 DNA: TGTGCCAGTAGTGTACCGGGACCCCGGTTCACTGAAGCTTTCTTT

V gene: TRBV7-6
clone size: .
D gene: .
J gene: TRBJ2-1
CDR3 protein: CASGTYYNEQFF
CDR3 DNA: TGTGCCAGCGGTACCTACTACAATGAGCAGTTCTTC

V gene: TRBV4-1
clone size: .
D gene: TRBD2
J gene: TRBJ2-2
CDR3 protein: CASSQGPLAGDHTGELFF
CDR3 DNA: TGCGCCAGCAGCCAAGGGCCCCTAGCGGGGGACCATACCGGGGAGCTGTTTTTT

V gene: TRBV18
clone size: .
D gene: .
J gene: TRBJ1-4
CDR3 protein: CASSPPTIANEKLFF
CDR3 DNA: TGTGCCAGCTCACCACCGACAATTGCTAATGAAAAACTGTTTTTT

V gene: TRBV12-3/TRBV12-4
clone size: few
D gene: TRBD1
J gene: TRBJ2-2
CDR3 protein: CASSLTGTATGELFF
CDR3 DNA: TGTGCCAGCAGCCTAACCGGGACAGCCACCGGGGAGCTGTTTTTT

V gene: TRBV7-3
clone size: .
D gene: .
J gene: TRBJ2-3
CDR3 protein: CASSSADSTDTQYF
CDR3 DNA: TGTGCCAGCAGCTCCGCCGACAGCACAGATACGCAGTATTTT

V gene: TRBV11-2
clone size: .
D gene: .
J gene: TRBJ1-1
CDR3 protein: CASSFYSGGQFNTEAFF
CDR3 DNA: TGTGCCAGCAGCTTTTATAGTGGAGGGCAGTTTAACACTGAAGCTTTCTTT

V gene: TRBV12-3/TRBV12-4
clone size: .
D gene: TRBD1
J gene: TRBJ1-4
CDR3 protein: CASTSNRGDNEKLFF
CDR3 DNA: TGTGCCAGCACCTCCAACAGGGGAGATAATGAAAAACTGTTTTTT

V gene: TRBV14
clone size: .
D gene: .
J gene: TRBJ1-2
CDR3 protein: CASSQRPGTYYGYTF
CDR3 DNA: TGTGCCAGCAGCCAACGTCCAGGGACCTACTATGGCTACACCTTC

V gene: TRBV7-2
clone size: .
D gene: TRBD1
J gene: TRBJ1-2
CDR3 protein: CASSWGDRNYGYTF
CDR3 DNA: TGTGCCAGCAGCTGGGGGGACAGGAACTATGGCTACACCTTC

V gene: TRBV12-3/TRBV12-4
clone size: few
D gene: .
J gene: TRBJ2-2
CDR3 protein: CASSSGDSTGELFF
CDR3 DNA: TGTGCCAGCAGTTCGGGGGACTCCACCGGGGAGCTGTTTTTT

V gene: TRBV6-2/TRBV6-3
clone size: .
D gene: .
J gene: TRBJ1-6
CDR3 protein: CASSLVGIYNSPLHF
CDR3 DNA: TGTGCCAGCAGTCTCGTGGGGATTTATAATTCACCCCTCCACTTT

V gene: TRBV12-5
clone size: few
D gene: .
J gene: TRBJ2-7
CDR3 protein: CASGLAPVGREPYEQYF
CDR3 DNA: TGTGCTAGTGGTTTGGCACCCGTTGGGCGGGAACCCTACGAGCAGTACTTC

V gene: TRBV29-1
clone size: .
D gene: TRBD2
J gene: TRBJ2-1
CDR3 protein: CSVGISGRLTYNEQFF
CDR3 DNA: TGCAGCGTTGGGATTAGCGGGAGGCTCACCTACAATGAGCAGTTCTTC

V gene: TRBV12-3/TRBV12-4
clone size: many
D gene: .
J gene: TRBJ2-7
CDR3 protein: CASSLQRSSYEQYF
CDR3 DNA: TGTGCCAGCAGTTTACAAAGGAGCTCCTACGAGCAGTACTTC

V gene: TRBV12-3/TRBV12-4
clone size: .
D gene: .
J gene: TRBJ2-7
CDR3 protein: CASSSLFSGEQYF
CDR3 DNA: TGTGCCAGCAGTTCCCTGTTTAGCGGCGAGCAGTACTTC

V gene: TRBV18
clone size: few
D gene: .
J gene: TRBJ2-7
CDR3 protein: CASSPGAHYEQYF
CDR3 DNA: TGTGCCAGCTCACCAGGGGCGCATTACGAGCAGTACTTC

V gene: TRBV27
clone size: few
D gene: TRBD2
J gene: TRBJ2-2
CDR3 protein: CASRPTSGRALGTGELFF
CDR3 DNA: TGTGCCAGTCGTCCTACTAGCGGGAGGGCCTTGGGCACCGGGGAGCTGTTTTTT

V gene: TRBV12-3/TRBV12-4
clone size: few
D gene: TRBD1
J gene: TRBJ1-2
CDR3 protein: CASSRDRHDYGYTF
CDR3 DNA: TGTGCCAGCAGTCGGGACAGACACGACTATGGCTACACCTTC

V gene: TRBV12-3/TRBV12-4
clone size: .
D gene: .
J gene: TRBJ1-1
CDR3 protein: CASEGSGTEAFF
CDR3 DNA: TGTGCCAGCGAGGGGTCCGGGACTGAAGCTTTCTTT